The 19 T cell receptor beta chains given below trace back to one sample, sequenced in a study of blood T cells in healthy people across ages. A sample-barcoded 5' primer and a J-beta primer mix were used in a second PCR of about 7 to 12 cycles. Each CDR3 protein gets one entry after TCRdb re-called the 5' RACE reads with MiXCR. The profile shows 800,000 to 950,000 distinct CDR3 sequences, approximately 32% of them singletons. The same data also contributed to another study, on T cells of mothers and their children.

The sequenced material came from blood. Receptors originate from a woman in her thirties or forties in good health.

This clonotype has a count of ten or more. The chain is built from TRBV5-6 and TRBJ2-7; D may be TRBD1 or TRBD2 (5 bases each). V shed 2 bases and J shed 5 bases, with 11 bases lying between them. The germline gives CDR1 SGHDT, CDR2 YYEEEE. CDR3 length equals 13 residues. Here the CDR3 reads CASSFGTTDEQYF. The CDR3 nucleotides read TGTGCCAGCAGCTTCGGGACCACCGACGAGCAGTACTTC.

The V call is TRBV28, the J call TRBJ2-4; D uncertain. V was clipped by 4 bases and J by 0 bases, with 10 bases between them. The CDR3 is made up of 15 amino acids. CDR1 and CDR2 from the germline V gene are MDHEN and SYDVKM. CDR3 amino acids: CASSSRGQAKNIQYF. CDR3 sequence (DNA): TGTGCCAGCAGTTCGAGAGGTCAAGCCAAAAACATTCAGTACTTC. Complete variable domain (other parts from reference TRBV28 and TRBJ2-4): DVKVTQSSRYLVKRTGEKVFLECVQDMDHENMFWYRQDPGLGLRLIYFSYDVKMKEKGDIPEGYSVSREKKERFSLILESASTNQTSMYLCASSSRGQAKNIQYFGAGTRLSVL.

This clonotype was found once. The V call is TRBV7-2, the J call TRBJ1-3; maybe TRBD1 (6 bases). Germline CDR1 is SGHTA and CDR2 is FQGNSA. This CDR3 is 19 amino acids long. Trimming cost V 1 base and J 2 bases, with 21 bases left between them. The DNA for the CDR3 is TGTGCCAGCAGCTTAGATGCAAACTACAGGGACATCGCTGGAAACACCATATATTTT. Protein product: CASSLDANYRDIAGNTIYF.

This clonotype occurred a few times. The V call is TRBV7-9, the J call TRBJ1-4; unclear D gene. The CDR3 spans 13 residues. The V gene's germline CDR1 is SEHNR and CDR2 FQNEAQ (reference sequence). Trimming took 5 bases from V and 11 from J, leaving 15 bases between them. CDR3 bases: TGTGCCAGCAGCAGTCTCTATACGGGGAAACTGTTTTTT. Translated: CASSSLYTGKLFF.

In this sample, this clonotype turned up a few times. The chain combines TRBV7-9 with TRBJ2-7, with TRBD1 as a possible D gene (6 bases). The germline V gene encodes CDR1 SEHNR and CDR2 FQNEAQ (reference sequence). This CDR3 region has 16 residues. Trimming removed 4 bases at V and 2 bases at J, with 18 bases between. CDR3 coding DNA: TGTGCCAGCAGCTACGGCGCTCAGGGGTCGACCTACGAGCAGTACTTC. Its protein product is CASSYGAQGSTYEQYF.

This clonotype was seen many times. The chain uses TRBV24-1 and TRBJ2-7, with 7 nucleotides matching TRBD1. This CDR3 is built from 16 residues. V lost 3 bases and J lost 2; bases outside the gene matches: 9. Germline V lookup: CDR1 KGHDR, CDR2 SFDVKD. The CDR3 DNA follows: TGTGCCACCAGTGATCCCGTGGGACAGCGACCCTACGAGCAGTACTTC. Translating it yields CATSDPVGQRPYEQYF.

This clonotype has just a few counts. The V gene is TRBV10-3, the J gene TRBJ1-2; D may be TRBD1 (6 bases). Germline V gene lookup returns CDR1 ENHRY and CDR2 SYGVKD. The CDR3 length is 15 residues. The V end was cut by 6 bases, the J end by 0 bases, with 14 bases between. This CDR3 is CAIRARDTSNYGYTF. CDR3 bases: TGTGCCATCAGGGCACGGGACACGTCTAACTATGGCTACACCTTC.

This clonotype was observed a few times. CDR3 bases: TGTGCCAGCCAAAGGGACAGGGGGTATGGCTACACCTTC. Protein product: CASQRDRGYGYTF. V is TRBV9 and J is TRBJ1-2; 11 bases match TRBD1. Germline V CDR1 and CDR2: SGDLS, YYNGEE. With V trimmed by 7 bases and J by 5 bases, 4 bases remained unmatched. The CDR3 is made up of 13 amino acids.

This chain joins TRBV2 and TRBJ2-7, with 9 bases matching TRBD1. The CDR3 loop spans 15 amino acids. The V and J ends lost 8 bases and 2 bases, in that order; junction bases with no gene match: 10. Germline CDR1 and CDR2: SNHLY and FYNNEI. The CDR3 nucleotides read TGTGCCAGCCTCACCGAGACAGGGGGGACCTACGAGCAGTACTTC. Amino acid sequence: CASLTETGGTYEQYF.

This rearrangement joins TRBV11-2 to TRBJ2-5, with TRBD2 matching 10 bases. The ends lost 5 bases at V and 7 bases at J; junction bases unmatched: 22. This CDR3 is built from 19 residues. Germline CDR1 SGHAT, CDR2 FQNNGV. CDR3 loop: CASSPHYNLAGVPYGTQYF. The CDR3 DNA reads as TGTGCCAGCAGCCCCCATTATAATCTAGCGGGGGTCCCTTATGGGACCCAGTACTTC.

The CDR3 nucleotides read TGTGCCAGCAGCTTAATTTCCGTGCAGCAGTTCTTC. This translates into CASSLISVQQFF. V gene TRBV7-2 combines with J gene TRBJ2-1, with unresolved D. The germline V gene has CDR1 SGHTA and CDR2 FQGNSA. This CDR3 contains 12 residues. V gave up 2 bases and J gave up 11 bases, with 10 bases separating them.

This CDR3 reads CASRKDGADTQYF. The CDR3 region has the DNA TGTGCCAGTAGAAAGGACGGCGCAGATACGCAGTATTTT. The chain couples TRBV7-9 to TRBJ2-3, with D unresolved. Between the trimmed V and J ends, which lost 9 bases and 4 bases, there was a span of 14 bases. The CDR3 contains 13 residues. Looked up from germline, CDR1 is SEHNR and CDR2 is FQNEAQ (reference sequence).

The table lists this clonotype with a count of one. The V call is TRBV7-2, the J call TRBJ2-1; D unresolved. The CDR3 has 13 residues. Trimming pared 0 bases from V and 5 bases from J, leaving 5 bases between. Germline loops: CDR1 SGHTA, CDR2 FQGNSA. In nucleotides, the CDR3 is TGTGCCAGCAGCTTAGCCCCTCACAATGAGCAGTTCTTC. This sequence encodes CASSLAPHNEQFF.

This chain uses TRBV28 with TRBJ1-5, with TRBD1 as a possible D gene (5 bases). The CDR3 runs to 15 residues. Trimming took 5 bases from V and 4 from J, leaving 15 bases between them. Germline values: CDR1 MDHEN, CDR2 SYDVKM. In nucleotides, the CDR3 is TGTGCCAGCAGTCCCCCAGGTCCAGGGAATCAGCCCCAGCATTTT. Translation gives CASSPPGPGNQPQHF.

This clonotype has a handful of counts. The chain joins TRBV5-1 to TRBJ2-7; D not certain. CDR1 and CDR2 (germline): SGHRS, YFSETQ. V lost 1 base to trimming and J lost 1 base, with 9 bases between them. This CDR3 region has 14 residues. The CDR3 DNA reads as TGCGCCAGCAGCTTGAGGGCGCCTTCCTACGAGCAGTACTTC. Protein product: CASSLRAPSYEQYF.

The chain combines TRBV5-1 with TRBJ2-3; D ambiguous. The CDR3 loop spans 15 amino acids. Per germline, CDR1 SGHRS and CDR2 YFSETQ. Trimming shortened V by 1 base and J by 1 base, and 10 bases separated the two germline ends. In DNA, the CDR3 is TGCGCCAGCAGCTTGTGGGCTGAGCGCACAGATACGCAGTATTTT. Encoded protein: CASSLWAERTDTQYF. Full variable domain (remainder filled in from reference TRBV5-1 and TRBJ2-3): KAGVTQTPRYLIKTRGQQVTLSCSPISGHRSVSWYQQTPGQGLQFLFEYFSETQRNKGNFPGRFSGRQFSNSRSEMNVSTLELGDSALYLCASSLWAERTDTQYFGPGTRLTVL.

This clonotype showed up just a few times. The V gene is TRBV29-1, the J gene TRBJ1-1, with a weak D call TRBD1 (5 bases). Germline assignment: CDR1 SQVTM and CDR2 ANQGSEA. This CDR3 is built from 13 residues. V was pared by 0 bases and J by 8 bases, with 13 bases between. CDR3 protein: CSVEETTGLEAFF. CDR3 nucleotides: TGCAGCGTTGAAGAAACAACAGGTTTGGAAGCTTTCTTT.

The chain recombines TRBV18 with TRBJ2-5, with a weak D call TRBD1 (6 bases). Germline V gives CDR1 KGHSH, CDR2 LQKENI. The CDR3 spans 15 residues. The V and J ends lost 3 bases and 4 bases respectively, with 15 bases between them. Here the CDR3 reads CASSPRTGKGETQYF. CDR3 coding DNA: TGTGCCAGCTCACCCCGTACAGGGAAGGGAGAGACCCAGTACTTC.

This rearrangement joins TRBV20-1 to TRBJ2-1, with TRBD2 matching 9 bases. With 4 bases clipped from V and 4 bases from J, the junction kept 8 bases outside the gene matches. The CDR3 covers 15 residues. Germline V gene sequence: CDR1 DFQATT, CDR2 SNEGSKA (reference sequence). In DNA, the CDR3 is TGCAGTGCTATTTTGCGGGGGGGCCCGTACAATGAGCAGTTCTTC. This codes for CSAILRGGPYNEQFF.